This TCR beta chain was recorded in a study of cytomegalovirus exposure and HLA in healthy donors. General observations from the study: In an earlier analysis, productive rearrangement rates for most beta V segments clustered near 87% or 30%. TCR beta sequences reportedly predicted the HLA-A and HLA-B alleles of most subjects accurately. TRBV6-2, TRBV6-3 and some other V segments were excluded as indistinguishable. In presence/absence analyses, roughly uniform sequencing depth across donors was assumed.

Points on this clone: Antigen unknown.

With V trimmed by 1 base and J by 4 bases, 5 bases remained unmatched. The length of the CDR3 is 17 residues. Germline CDR1 and CDR2: MGHRA and YSYEKL. The PCR ran on 60 Vbeta and 13 Jbeta primers. Sequencing used immunoSEQ multiplex PCR; TCRdb keeps in-frame clones, though not all of them. The repertoire consists of approximately 73,000 clones, with 60% to 80% occurring once and the leading ten covering about 20%. The TCR comes from a woman in her thirties or forties in good health and CMV-seropositive. Sequencing input: PBMCs. The chain links TRBV4-1 to TRBJ2-1, with TRBD2 matching over 12 bases. CDR3 nucleotide sequence: TGCGCCAGCAGCCAAGGGCAACTAGCGGGAGGTTACAATGAGCAGTTCTTC. Its translation is CASSQGQLAGGYNEQFF.